The 16 T cell receptor beta chains reported below all come from one sample, sequenced in a study of shared clonotypes between healthy human individuals. The assay was immunoSEQ multiplex PCR, and TCRdb's table has in-frame clones only and misses some. The table has hundreds of thousands of clones, roughly 98% seen once. Positively selected for CCR7, the CD45RO-negative cells used as naive CD8 cells excluded terminally differentiated effector memory CD45RA+ cells. Sequencing was done on a sample of naive CD8+ T cells sorted from blood. The receptors were gathered from a man aged 30 to 39 in good health.

The V call is TRBV5-5, the J call TRBJ2-3; tentatively, D is TRBD1 (6 bases). The V gene's germline CDR1 is SGHKS and CDR2 YYEKEE (reference sequence). V lost 0 bases, J lost 5 bases, and 13 bases lay in between. The CDR3 sequence is 15 residues long. In DNA, the CDR3 is TGTGCCAGCAGCTTGGGGACAGCCATGAGAGATACGCAGTATTTT. Protein sequence: CASSLGTAMRDTQYF.

The rearrangement uses TRBV7-2 and TRBJ2-1, with D perhaps given as TRBD1 or TRBD2 (5 bases each). CDR1 and CDR2 (germline): SGHTA, FQGNSA. Trimming left V 5 bases short and J 5 bases short, with 7 bases between. The length of the CDR3 is 12 residues. CDR3 loop: CASSMGDNEQFF. CDR3 DNA sequence: TGTGCCAGCAGCATGGGGGACAATGAGCAGTTCTTC.

This chain links TRBV4-3 with TRBJ2-7, with a possible D match to TRBD2 (6 bases). Germline assignment: CDR1 LGHNA and CDR2 YSLEER. The CDR3 runs to 15 residues. The ends were cut back, 0 bases at V and 3 bases at J, with 12 bases in the middle. The CDR3 coding sequence is TGCGCCAGCAGCCAAGATGGGGGGACTGGCTACGAGCAGTACTTC. This gives the protein CASSQDGGTGYEQYF.

The genes are TRBV5-1 and TRBJ2-3; D not resolved. The germline V and J ends were trimmed by 0 bases and 3 bases, with 11 bases remaining between them. Germline lookup yields CDR1 SGHRS and CDR2 YFSETQ. The CDR3 has 15 amino acids. The DNA for the CDR3 is TGCGCCAGCAGCTTGGTCCAGGCGAATACAGATACGCAGTATTTT. This gives the protein CASSLVQANTDTQYF.

This chain uses TRBV11-2 with TRBJ1-1; 7 bases map to TRBD1. CDR3 length equals 12 residues. Germline-derived CDR1 and CDR2 are SGHAT and FQNNGV. V lost 5 bases to trimming and J lost 9 bases; unmatched junction nucleotides: 6. CDR3 loop: CASSPGQVQAFF. CDR3 DNA sequence: TGTGCCAGCAGCCCTGGACAGGTTCAAGCTTTCTTT.

The chain couples TRBV9 to TRBJ2-3, with 11 bases aligning to TRBD2. The V gene's germline CDR1 is SGDLS and CDR2 YYNGEE. V was clipped by 4 bases and J by 0 bases; unmatched bases: 1. CDR3 length: 15 residues. The DNA of the CDR3 is TGTGCCAGCAGCCGGACTAGCGGGAGCACAGATACGCAGTATTTT. It translates to CASSRTSGSTDTQYF. Full variable domain (rest looked up from reference TRBV9 and TRBJ2-3): DSGVTQTPKHLITATGQRVTLRCSPRSGDLSVYWYQQSLDQGLQFLIQYYNGEERAKGNILERFSAQQFPDLHSELNLSSLELGDSALYFCASSRTSGSTDTQYFGPGTRLTVL.

Only one count was recorded for this clone. CDR3 sequence (DNA): TGTGCCAGCAGTCCAGGGGGAGGGGGAAGGTACGAGCAGTACTTC. This translates into CASSPGGGGRYEQYF. This chain uses TRBV27 with TRBJ2-7; tentatively, D is TRBD1 or TRBD2 (7 bases each). Germline CDR1 MNHEY, CDR2 SMNVEV (reference sequence). Trimming shortened V by 5 bases and J by 4 bases, and 18 bases separated the two germline ends. The CDR3 is 15 residues long.

This clone was observed once. The gene calls are TRBV27 and TRBJ2-3; possibly TRBD1 for D (5 bases). The V gene's germline CDR1 is MNHEY and CDR2 SMNVEV (reference sequence). Between the trimmed V and J ends, which lost 10 bases and 7 bases, there was a span of 9 bases. The length of the CDR3 is 10 residues. In nucleotides, the CDR3 is TGTGCCACAGGGCGGAATACGCAGTATTTT. This encodes CATGRNTQYF.

The chain uses TRBV10-3 and TRBJ2-5; tentatively, D is TRBD1 or TRBD2 (7 bases each). The CDR3 sequence is 16 residues long. V was clipped by 3 bases and J by 1 base, with 15 bases between them. CDR1 ENHRY and CDR2 SYGVKD come from the germline V gene. The CDR3 nucleotides read TGTGCCATCAGTGATCCCCAGGGGGGGGCCCAAGAGACCCAGTACTTC. This sequence encodes CAISDPQGGAQETQYF.

V usage is TRBV5-5 and J usage is TRBJ2-1, with a possible D match to TRBD1 (5 bases). V shed 2 bases and J shed 6 bases, with 9 bases lying between them. This CDR3 is built from 13 residues. Per the germline V gene, CDR1 is SGHKS and CDR2 is YYEKEE (reference sequence). The CDR3 bases are TGTGCCAGCAGCTTAGGGGTGGGCAATGAGCAGTTCTTC. This sequence encodes CASSLGVGNEQFF.

This clone was recorded only once. The chain is built from TRBV7-9 and TRBJ2-5; TRBD2 agrees at 9 bases. The CDR3 has 15 amino acids. After removal of 4 bases from V and 2 bases from J, the junction contained 5 bases not matched to a gene. CDR1 and CDR2 (germline): SEHNR, FQNEAQ (reference sequence). The CDR3 loop is CASSSSSGTQETQYF. As DNA, the CDR3 is TGTGCCAGCAGCTCTTCTAGCGGGACGCAAGAGACCCAGTACTTC.

J is TRBJ2-1 and V is TRBV7-9; D gene unclear. Germline V gene sequence: CDR1 SEHNR, CDR2 FQNEAQ (reference sequence). This CDR3 spans 12 amino acids. V dropped 1 base and J dropped 15 bases, with 13 bases sitting between them. For the CDR3, the DNA is TGTGCCAGCAGCTTAGGCAGTCCCCCTGGGTTCTTC. Amino acid sequence: CASSLGSPPGFF.

This clone was seen only once. This sequence joins TRBV29-1 and TRBJ2-2; D could derive from TRBD1 or TRBD2 (5 bases each). From germline, CDR1 is SQVTM and CDR2 ANQGSEA. The CDR3 is 16 amino acids. The V gene lost 0 bases and the J gene lost 0 bases, with 11 bases spanning the gap. The CDR3 nucleotides are TGCAGCGTTGAAGATCCGGGGCGCACGAACACCGGGGAGCTGTTTTTT. This codes for CSVEDPGRTNTGELFF.

The rearrangement uses TRBV7-6 and TRBJ1-6; TRBD1 matches at 7 bases. This CDR3 spans 15 amino acids. The trim removed 5 bases at V and 4 bases at J, leaving 5 bases unmatched. From germline, CDR1 is SGHVS and CDR2 FNYEAQ. The CDR3 nucleotides are TGTGCCAGCAGCGAAACAGGGGCGTATAATTCACCCCTCCACTTT. It encodes CASSETGAYNSPLHF.

The chain combines TRBV28 with TRBJ2-1; 8 bases line up with TRBD2. V shed 2 bases and J 7 bases; nucleotides not matched to a gene: 7. The CDR3 spans 15 residues. Germline assignment: CDR1 MDHEN and CDR2 SYDVKM. CDR3 DNA sequence: TGTGCCAGCAGTTTAAGGCAGCGGGGGCCAAATGAGCAGTTCTTC. Amino acids: CASSLRQRGPNEQFF.

The chain couples TRBV13 to TRBJ1-2, with 8 bases identical to TRBD1. CDR3 length: 15 residues. J was trimmed by 4 bases and V by 5 bases; bases with no gene match: 9. The V gene's germline CDR1 is PRHDT and CDR2 FYEKMQ (reference sequence). The CDR3 DNA reads TGTGCCAGCAGCCCCCGGGACAGGAGTTCCTATGGCTACACCTTC. Translated, it gives CASSPRDRSSYGYTF. Filled out from reference TRBV13 and TRBJ1-2, the complete variable domain reads AAGVIQSPRHLIKEKRETATLKCYPIPRHDTVYWYQQGPGQDPQFLISFYEKMQSDKGSIPDRFSAQQFSDYHSELNMSSLELGDSALYFCASSPRDRSSYGYTFGSGTRLTVV.